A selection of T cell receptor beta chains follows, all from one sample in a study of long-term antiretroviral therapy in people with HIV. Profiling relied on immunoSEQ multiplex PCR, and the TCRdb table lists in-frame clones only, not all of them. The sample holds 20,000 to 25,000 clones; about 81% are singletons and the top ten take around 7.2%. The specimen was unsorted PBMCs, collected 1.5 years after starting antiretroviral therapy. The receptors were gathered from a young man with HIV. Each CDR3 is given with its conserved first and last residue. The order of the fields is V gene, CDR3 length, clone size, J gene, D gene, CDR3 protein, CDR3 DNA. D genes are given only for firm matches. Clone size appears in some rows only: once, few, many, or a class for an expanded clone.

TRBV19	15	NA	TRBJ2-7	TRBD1	CASSISTGGPYEQYF	TGTGCCAGTAGTATAAGCACAGGGGGCCCCTACGAGCAGTACTTC
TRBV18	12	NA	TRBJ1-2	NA	CASSPRDYGYTF	TGTGCCAGCTCCCCCCGGGACTATGGCTACACCTTC
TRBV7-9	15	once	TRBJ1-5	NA	CASQGGEYSNQPQHF	TGTGCCAGCCAAGGGGGGGAATATAGCAATCAGCCCCAGCATTTT
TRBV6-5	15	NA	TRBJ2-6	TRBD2	CASSPGGAGANVLTF	TGTGCCAGCAGTCCTGGGGGGGCTGGGGCCAACGTCCTGACTTTC
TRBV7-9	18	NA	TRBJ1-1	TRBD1	CASSGRTGRASPHTEAFF	TGTGCCAGCAGCGGCCGGACAGGGCGGGCCTCGCCCCACACTGAAGCTTTCTTT
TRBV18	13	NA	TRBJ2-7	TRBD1	CASSPGTAYEQYF	TGTGCCAGCTCGCCCGGGACAGCCTACGAGCAGTACTTC
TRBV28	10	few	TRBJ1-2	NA	CASRDIGYTF	TGTGCCAGCAGAGACATCGGCTACACCTTC
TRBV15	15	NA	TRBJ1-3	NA	CATSRIREGGNTIYF	TGTGCCACCAGCAGAATCCGTGAGGGTGGAAACACCATATATTTT
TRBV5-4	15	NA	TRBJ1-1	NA	CASSLGQTLGTEAFF	TGTGCCAGCAGCTTGGGACAGACGTTGGGCACTGAAGCTTTCTTT
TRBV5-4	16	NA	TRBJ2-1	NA	CASSLRELSSYNEQFF	TGTGCCAGCAGCTTGCGGGAGCTCAGCTCCTACAATGAGCAGTTCTTC
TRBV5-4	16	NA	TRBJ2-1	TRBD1	CASRTGTGGIYNEQFF	TGTGCCAGCCGTACCGGGACAGGGGGTATCTACAATGAGCAGTTCTTC
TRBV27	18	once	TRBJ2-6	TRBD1	CASSTDRGSVTGANVLTF	TGTGCCAGCAGTACAGACAGGGGTTCGGTGACTGGGGCCAACGTCCTGACTTTC
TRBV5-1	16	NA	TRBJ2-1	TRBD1	CASSLGSGGGTDEQFF	TGCGCCAGCAGCTTGGGGTCAGGGGGTGGAACCGATGAGCAGTTCTTC
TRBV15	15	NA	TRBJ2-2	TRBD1	CATSKTGGNTGELFF	TGTGCCACCAGCAAGACAGGGGGTAACACCGGGGAGCTGTTTTTT
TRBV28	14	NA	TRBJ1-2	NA	CASKSQGANYGYTF	TGTGCCAGCAAATCCCAGGGAGCTAACTATGGCTACACCTTC
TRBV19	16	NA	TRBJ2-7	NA	CASSSRGRGGLDEQYF	TGTGCCAGTAGTTCAAGAGGCAGGGGGGGATTGGACGAGCAGTACTTC
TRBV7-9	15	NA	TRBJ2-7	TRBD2	CASSRGEGISYEQYF	TGTGCCAGCAGCCGGGGGGAAGGGATCTCCTACGAGCAGTACTTC
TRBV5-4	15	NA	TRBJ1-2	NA	CASSPGTSTNYGYTF	TGTGCCAGCAGCCCGGGAACATCCACTAACTATGGCTACACCTTC
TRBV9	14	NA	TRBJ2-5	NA	CASSAGTLQETQYF	TGTGCCAGCAGCGCCGGAACTCTCCAAGAGACCCAGTACTTC
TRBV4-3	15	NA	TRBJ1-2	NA	CASSPLVWLRYGYTF	TGCGCCAGCAGCCCGCTTGTGTGGTTACGCTATGGCTACACCTTC
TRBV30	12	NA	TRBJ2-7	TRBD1	CAWAGGSYEQYF	TGTGCCTGGGCAGGGGGCTCCTACGAGCAGTACTTC
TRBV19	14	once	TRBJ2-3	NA	CASSTQLFTDTQYF	TGTGCCAGTAGTACCCAACTGTTCACAGATACGCAGTATTTT